The 14 T cell receptor beta chains reported below all come from one sample, sequenced in a study of cytomegalovirus exposure and HLA in healthy donors. PCR was performed using 60 Vbeta and 13 Jbeta primers. Sequenced by immunoSEQ multiplex PCR; TCRdb stores in-frame clones only, minus some. The sample yields over 200,000 clones, approximately 80% seen once. Sequencing was carried out using PBMCs. The receptor source for this set is a woman between 40 and 50 years old in good health and CMV-seronegative.

The chain recombines TRBV28 with TRBJ2-7; D is possibly TRBD2 (5 bases). The CDR3 consists of 14 residues. V dropped 6 bases and J dropped 2 bases, with 14 bases sitting between them. CDR1 and CDR2 from the germline V gene are MDHEN and SYDVKM. CDR3 bases: TGTGCCAGCAGCTCTACTAGGGCGACCTACGAGCAGTACTTC. This encodes CASSSTRATYEQYF.

The chain recombines TRBV18 with TRBJ2-3, with 7 bases aligning to TRBD2. Trimming cost V 0 bases and J 5 bases; bases outside gene matches: 8. Looked up from germline, CDR1 is KGHSH and CDR2 is LQKENI. The CDR3 totals 16 residues. CDR3 bases: TGTGCCAGCTCACCACCAGGGAGGGCGACCCAAGATACGCAGTATTTT. It specifies CASSPPGRATQDTQYF.

This clone was seen a handful of times. The chain joins TRBV6-1 to TRBJ2-3, with D possibly being TRBD2 (5 bases). From germline, CDR1 is MNHNS and CDR2 SASEGT. Trimming removed 6 bases from V and 1 base from J, with 8 bases in between. The CDR3 is made up of 13 amino acids. The CDR3 nucleotides read TGTGCCAGCAGGCTAGCCGGCACAGATACGCAGTATTTT. It is translated as CASRLAGTDTQYF.

The rearrangement uses TRBV6-5 and TRBJ1-4; possibly TRBD1 for D (5 bases). The CDR3 totals 13 residues. Germline CDR1 MNHEY, CDR2 SVGAGI. Trimming took 4 bases from V and 8 from J, leaving 11 bases between them. The CDR3 spells CASSFWGDEKLFF. The CDR3 DNA is TGTGCCAGCAGTTTCTGGGGGGACGAAAAACTGTTTTTT.

This chain joins TRBV25-1 and TRBJ1-3, with TRBD1 as a possible D gene (5 bases). Germline V gene lookup returns CDR1 MGHDK and CDR2 SYGVNS. V dropped 4 bases and J dropped 2 bases, with 9 bases sitting between them. The CDR3 runs 14 residues. The CDR3 bases are TGTGCCAGCAGTGTATGGGGGGCTGGAAACACCATATATTTT. It encodes CASSVWGAGNTIYF.

This chain uses TRBV12-5 with TRBJ1-3, with TRBD1 identical over 7 bases. Germline trimming cut 7 bases from V and 0 bases from J; bases unmatched to any gene: 3. The CDR3 is 14 residues long. Germline lookup yields CDR1 LGHNT and CDR2 FRNRAP. CDR3: CASATGVSGNTIYF. CDR3 bases: TGTGCTAGTGCTACAGGGGTCTCTGGAAACACCATATATTTT.

This chain connects TRBV5-5 to TRBJ2-5, with D possibly being TRBD1 (6 bases). This CDR3 contains 14 residues. V was trimmed by 2 bases and J by 1 base, leaving 9 bases between them. The germline V gene encodes CDR1 SGHKS and CDR2 YYEKEE (reference sequence). As DNA, the CDR3 is TGTGCCAGCAGCTTAGGACAGATCCAAGAGACCCAGTACTTC. This codes for CASSLGQIQETQYF.

J is TRBJ2-6 and V is TRBV5-1, with TRBD1 matching 12 bases. V was pared by 4 bases and J by 0 bases, with 14 bases of the junction left unmatched. Per the germline V gene, CDR1 is SGHRS and CDR2 is YFSETQ. The CDR3 is 21 amino acids. The CDR3 is CASSPTPGQGAVVSGANVLTF. In nucleotides, the CDR3 is TGCGCCAGCAGCCCGACCCCGGGACAGGGGGCGGTTGTCTCTGGGGCCAACGTCCTGACTTTC.

The chain recombines TRBV19 with TRBJ1-5; D unclear. Deletions cut 0 bases from V and 15 bases from J, with 15 bases between. This CDR3 contains 13 residues. CDR1 is LNHDA, CDR2 SQIVND, per germline (reference sequence). The CDR3 reads CASSIDHLSDGHF. CDR3 coding DNA: TGTGCCAGTAGTATAGATCACCTCAGCGACGGGCATTTT.

This rearrangement joins TRBV6-1 to TRBJ2-1; 13 bases are a match to TRBD2. This CDR3 has 14 residues. CDR1 is MNHNS, CDR2 SASEGT, per germline. Trimming removed 6 bases from V and 4 bases from J; junction bases left unmatched: 0. The CDR3 DNA reads as TGTGCCAGCAGGACTAGCGGGGGGTACAATGAGCAGTTCTTC. It codes for CASRTSGGYNEQFF.

This chain connects TRBV27 to TRBJ1-2, with D perhaps matching TRBD1 (6 bases). The ends were cut back, 5 bases at V and 3 bases at J, with 10 bases in the middle. The CDR3 loop spans 13 amino acids. From germline, CDR1 is MNHEY and CDR2 SMNVEV (reference sequence). DNA for the CDR3: TGTGCCAGCAGTCGGGCAGGGGACTATGGCTACACCTTC. It is translated as CASSRAGDYGYTF.

The rearrangement uses TRBV19 and TRBJ2-7, with TRBD1 matching over 11 bases. The V and J ends lost 10 bases and 2 bases, in that order; junction bases with no gene match: 4. The CDR3 runs to 13 residues. Germline V gene sequence: CDR1 LNHDA, CDR2 SQIVND (reference sequence). The CDR3 loop is CATSGQGAYEQYF. The CDR3 DNA reads as TGTGCCACCTCGGGACAGGGGGCCTACGAGCAGTACTTC.

In its sample, this clone was seen once. The CDR3 region has the DNA TGTGCCAGCAGCTTGAGTCAGGGGTATGAGCAGTTCTTC. Translated: CASSLSQGYEQFF. J is TRBJ2-1 and V is TRBV5-5, with TRBD1 as a possible D gene (6 bases). Germline lookup yields CDR1 SGHKS and CDR2 YYEKEE (reference sequence). CDR3 length: 13 residues. V was cut by 1 base and J by 8 bases, with 10 bases left in between.

This clone was counted a few times. The chain uses TRBV7-9 and TRBJ1-1, with 10 bases that match TRBD1. Trimming took 5 bases from V and 0 from J; bases not matched to a gene: 15. The CDR3 length is 19 residues. CDR1 is SEHNR and CDR2 is FQNEAQ in the germline V gene (reference sequence). CDR3 in amino acids: CASSPGQGRILEMNTEAFF. CDR3 nucleotide sequence: TGTGCCAGCAGCCCGGGACAGGGGAGGATTTTGGAGATGAACACTGAAGCTTTCTTT.